The present T cell receptor beta chain was sequenced within a study of shared clonotypes between healthy human individuals. The authors' processing: ImmunoSEQ only sent back junction sequences with no quality scores, so filtering was done differently. TCRdb's table, derived via immunoSEQ multiplex PCR, lists solely in-frame clones and lacks some. V and J calls and clone size are given by that table; D and trimming were obtained from the DNA. This repertoire shows some 2.1 million clones, over 85% found once; its top ten account for about 1.7%. The germline V gene has CDR1 SGHTA and CDR2 FQGNSA. V lost 5 bases and J 5 bases, leaving 15 bases between the germline ends. This CDR3 spans 14 amino acids. Notes on the study in general: Clonotype sharing across donors was expected to vary with sequencing depth. The study generally estimated greater richness for naive than memory subsets.

Comment on this clone: Its antigen is unknown.

Terminally differentiated effector memory CD45RA+ cells were left out of the naive CD8 fraction, which was CD45RO-negative and positively selected for CCR7. Donors comprised healthy HIV-negative adults lacking recent acute infections or vaccinations. Input material: naive CD8+ T cells from PBMCs. The rearrangement uses TRBV7-2 and TRBJ1-1, with D possibly being TRBD1 (5 bases). This clonotype was sampled from a man between 18 and 29 years old in good health. Some clones in this sample may be carry-over from other donors' samples. The CDR3, as DNA: TGTGCCAGCAGCCCCCCGTCGTCAGGGACTGAAGCTTTCTTT. Residues: CASSPPSSGTEAFF.